Below, 8 T cell receptor beta chains from the same sample are listed, as sequenced in a study of STAT5B mutations in CD4+ large granular lymphocyte leukemia (dated by TCRdb to 2022 to 2024). Receptor libraries were prepared by the immunoSEQ multiplex PCR assay. Not all clones reach the TCRdb copy of this immuneACCESS table, which keeps in-frame sequences only. Checked studies attribute under half of the gap to unresolved V genes and leave the rest unexplained. The sample table shows about 48,000 clones, and roughly three quarters are seen once. The ten largest clones represent more than 1.5% of the sample. Sequencing used CD4+ T cells from blood buffy coats. Receptors originate from a human donor in good health.

This chain links TRBV7-9 with TRBJ2-5; TRBD2 might be the D (6 bases). This CDR3 has 13 residues. V lost 5 bases, J lost 0 bases, and 7 bases lay in between. CDR1 and CDR2 (germline): SEHNR, FQNEAQ (reference sequence). For the CDR3, the DNA is TGTGCCAGCAGCCCGGGGGACCAAGAGACCCAGTACTTC. It encodes CASSPGDQETQYF.

This chain connects TRBV7-9 to TRBJ1-1; D is possibly TRBD1 (5 bases). The CDR3 loop spans 13 amino acids. Germline CDR1 SEHNR, CDR2 FQNEAQ (reference sequence). The ends were cut back, 2 bases at V and 10 bases at J, with 14 bases in the middle. The DNA of the CDR3 is TGTGCCAGCAGCTTATTGGCGGGGACGACAGCTTTCTTT. Protein: CASSLLAGTTAFF.

This clone was seen a few times. V gene TRBV13 combines with J gene TRBJ1-4, with D unresolved. CDR1 and CDR2 (germline): PRHDT, FYEKMQ (reference sequence). The CDR3 length is 12 residues. V gave up 8 bases and J gave up 2 bases, with 6 bases separating them. The CDR3 sequence: CASRRTNEKLFF. The CDR3 DNA is TGTGCCAGCCGAAGGACTAATGAAAAACTGTTTTTT.

This clone was detected once. Germline and junction disagree at one end, which may indicate a read error. This chain links TRBV9 with TRBJ2-3; perhaps TRBD2 as D (5 bases). Per germline, CDR1 SGDLS and CDR2 YYNGEE. The CDR3 extends over 15 amino acids. The CDR3 nucleotides are TGTGCCAGCAGCGTAGGGTGGGAGAGCATAGATACGCAGTATTTT. Its translation: CASSVGWESIDTQYF. The variable domain in full, completed from reference TRBV9 and TRBJ2-3, reads DSGVTQTPKHLITATGQRVTLRCSPRSGDLSVYWYQQSLDQGLQFLIQYYNGEERAKGNILERFSAQQFPDLHSELNLSSLELGDSALYFCASSVGWESIDTQYFGPGTRLTVL.

The count of this clone is one. The chain carries TRBV27 and TRBJ2-3, with D tentatively TRBD1 (6 bases). Germline CDR1 reads MNHEY; CDR2 reads SMNVEV (reference sequence). V shed 8 bases and J shed 4 bases, with 19 bases lying between them. This CDR3 is 15 amino acids long. The CDR3 protein is CASSPWGLRADTQYF. The CDR3 nucleotides are TGTGCCAGCTCCCCCTGGGGGCTACGGGCAGATACGCAGTATTTT.

V gene TRBV18 combines with J gene TRBJ1-2, with D hard to call. The CDR3 totals 13 residues. The V gene lost 3 bases and the J gene lost 3 bases, with 8 bases spanning the gap. Germline V gene lookup returns CDR1 KGHSH and CDR2 LQKENI. CDR3 in DNA: TGTGCCAGCTCACCGGCGGTAGACTATGGCTACACCTTC. Translating gives CASSPAVDYGYTF.

This chain uses TRBV30 with TRBJ1-6, with D possibly matching TRBD1 (5 bases). The germline gives CDR1 GTSNPN, CDR2 SVGIG (reference sequence). The CDR3 length is 13 residues. Trimming cost V 3 bases and J 8 bases, with 11 bases left between them. CDR3 sequence (DNA): TGTGCCTGGAGCCTTTCGACAGATTCACCCCTCCACTTT. It is translated as CAWSLSTDSPLHF.

The chain carries TRBV2 and TRBJ1-4; 7 nucleotides agree with TRBD1. The germline V gene encodes CDR1 SNHLY and CDR2 FYNNEI. The CDR3 length is 15 residues. With 3 bases clipped from V and 8 bases from J, the junction kept 9 bases outside the gene matches. The CDR3 loop reads CASSDSRDSNEKLFF. The CDR3 coding sequence is TGTGCCAGCAGTGACTCACGGGACAGTAACGAAAAACTGTTTTTT.